This T cell receptor (beta chain) is drawn from a study of blood T cells in healthy people across ages. Regarding the study as a whole: Per million T cells, TCR beta diversity dropped roughly linearly as age increased. Diversity figures derived from one million T cells were judged to underestimate the true value.

Comment on this clonotype: The antigen is not known. A read error may account for a junction end that differs from germline.

Sample-barcoded 5' priming and a J-beta primer mix drove a second PCR of roughly 6 to 12 cycles. Each cDNA molecule was tagged by a template-switch adaptor with 12 random nucleotides. Every sample produced at least 2.5 million CDR3-containing paired-end reads. TCRdb redid the calling of the 5' RACE reads with MiXCR, one entry per CDR3 protein. The sample consists of roughly 1.4 million distinct CDR3 sequences, 45% to 70% of them appearing once. Source material: blood. This sequence was found in a young man in good health.

DNA of the CDR3: TGTGCCAGCAGTTCCTACAGGGTGACAGGCGAGCGGTACTTC. Protein: CASSSYRVTGERYF. The chain carries TRBV12-3 or TRBV12-4 and TRBJ2-7; D perhaps matches TRBD1 (6 bases). This CDR3 region has 14 residues.